This is a list of T cell receptor beta chains from one sample in a study of cytomegalovirus exposure and HLA in healthy donors. Using immunoSEQ multiplex PCR, the repertoire was profiled, and TCRdb retains in-frame clones only, with some absent. The table has 150,000 to 200,000 clones, roughly 73% seen once; the top ten hold more than 1.1%. Sequencing was carried out using PBMCs. The receptors here all came from a woman aged 25 to 39 in good health and CMV-seronegative. The CDR3 runs from the conserved cysteine through the conserved F or W. D genes are given only for firm matches. The listing skips clone size in some rows; elsewhere it reads once, few, many or a size class.

J gene	V gene	D gene	clone size	CDR3 protein	CDR3 DNA
TRBJ1-1	TRBV6-5	-	-	CAISREGRAFF	TGTGCCATCAGTCGAGAGGGTCGGGCTTTCTTT
TRBJ1-1	TRBV14	-	-	CASSQLGSKNTEAFF	TGTGCCAGCAGCCAATTGGGGAGTAAGAACACTGAAGCTTTCTTT
TRBJ1-2	TRBV27	-	once	CASSLYGGSGYTF	TGTGCCAGCAGTTTATACGGGGGTAGCGGCTACACCTTC
TRBJ1-5	TRBV19	-	-	CASSSLTGALTGAQHF	TGTGCCAGTAGTTCCTTGACAGGCGCACTAACTGGGGCCCAGCATTTT
TRBJ2-2	TRBV6-1	TRBD2	-	CASSELGGQELFF	TGTGCCAGCAGTGAGCTGGGAGGGCAGGAGCTGTTTTTT
TRBJ1-5	TRBV5-1	-	-	CASSSMLTESNQPQHF	TGCGCCAGCAGCTCCATGTTGACAGAATCTAATCAGCCCCAGCATTTT
TRBJ1-4	TRBV6-5	-	-	CASSYSPGREKLFF	TGTGCCAGCAGTTACTCACCTGGGCGCGAAAAACTGTTTTTT
TRBJ2-7	TRBV30	TRBD1	-	CAWGDSLYEQYF	TGTGCCTGGGGGGACAGTCTCTACGAGCAGTACTTC
TRBJ2-7	TRBV7-8	-	-	CASKEGPAYEQYF	TGTGCTAGCAAGGAGGGGCCGGCATACGAGCAGTACTTC
TRBJ2-5	TRBV11-3	TRBD2	-	CASSPGLAGETQYF	TGTGCCAGCAGTCCGGGACTAGCGGGAGAGACCCAGTACTTC
TRBJ2-1	TRBV2	TRBD2	-	CASSSSGGAWNEQFF	TGTGCCAGCAGTTCTAGCGGGGGGGCTTGGAATGAGCAGTTCTTC
TRBJ2-2	TRBV5-1	-	-	CASSLDSLNTGELFF	TGCGCCAGCAGCTTGGACAGCCTGAACACCGGGGAGCTGTTTTTT
TRBJ1-1	TRBV5-1	-	-	CASSLGEGGAAREAFF	TGCGCCAGCAGCTTAGGCGAGGGAGGGGCGGCTAGGGAAGCTTTCTTT
TRBJ1-1	TRBV28	-	-	CASRSPTRDTEAFF	TGTGCCAGCAGGTCACCAACTCGGGACACTGAAGCTTTCTTT
TRBJ1-1	TRBV18	TRBD1	-	CASSPWDRMNTEAFF	TGTGCCAGCTCACCCTGGGACAGGATGAACACTGAAGCTTTCTTT
TRBJ2-7	TRBV18	TRBD2	-	CASSPTTGGSYEQYF	TGTGCCAGCTCACCCACTACGGGGGGCTCCTACGAGCAGTACTTC
TRBJ1-2	TRBV5-1	-	once	CASSLGQEPVYGYTF	TGCGCCAGCAGCTTGGGACAGGAGCCGGTCTATGGCTACACCTTC
TRBJ1-5	TRBV5-1	-	-	CASSLEQGAQPQPQHF	TGCGCCAGCAGCTTGGAACAGGGAGCGCAGCCTCAGCCCCAGCATTTT
TRBJ2-3	TRBV5-1	TRBD1	-	CASMGQYTDTQYF	TGCGCCAGCATGGGACAGTACACAGATACGCAGTATTTT
TRBJ1-1	TRBV19	-	-	CASSIDREGTHEAFF	TGTGCCAGTAGTATAGATAGAGAGGGAACCCATGAAGCTTTCTTT
TRBJ1-1	TRBV6-1	-	few	CASSSFRGVRTEAFF	TGTGCCAGCAGTTCCTTCCGCGGGGTACGCACTGAAGCTTTCTTT
TRBJ2-1	TRBV5-1	TRBD1	-	CASSANPGTGSYNEQFF	TGCGCCAGCAGCGCCAACCCCGGGACAGGGTCCTACAATGAGCAGTTCTTC
TRBJ2-5	TRBV5-1	TRBD2	-	CASSLAGGREETQYF	TGCGCCAGCAGCTTGGCCGGGGGGAGGGAAGAGACCCAGTACTTC
TRBJ2-7	TRBV12-5	TRBD1	-	CASGPPRDRGPYEQYF	TGTGCTAGTGGCCCCCCCCGGGACAGGGGGCCCTACGAGCAGTACTTC
TRBJ2-7	TRBV7-6	TRBD1	-	CASRWGQGIPYEQYF	TGTGCCAGCAGGTGGGGACAGGGGATCCCATACGAGCAGTACTTC
TRBJ2-7	TRBV7-6	TRBD1	-	CASSPPTGVGEQYF	TGTGCCAGCAGTCCCCCCACAGGGGTAGGCGAGCAGTACTTC
TRBJ2-5	TRBV7-8	TRBD2	-	CASSHRLGGMVKTQYF	TGTGCCAGCAGCCACCGGCTGGGGGGGATGGTTAAGACCCAGTACTTC
TRBJ1-2	TRBV29-1	-	-	CSVGRAVGGYTF	TGCAGCGTTGGGAGGGCGGTTGGTGGCTACACCTTC
TRBJ2-2	TRBV7-3	TRBD2	-	CASSVTSGGVNTGELFF	TGTGCCAGCAGCGTTACTAGCGGGGGGGTAAACACCGGGGAGCTGTTTTTT
TRBJ2-7	TRBV5-1	-	once	CASKGIDEYEQYF	TGCGCCAGCAAGGGGATAGACGAATACGAGCAGTACTTC
TRBJ1-4	TRBV7-9	-	-	CASTQSFGVREKLFF	TGTGCCAGCACCCAGTCCTTCGGGGTACGGGAAAAACTGTTTTTT
TRBJ2-7	TRBV7-9	-	-	CASSRGARYEQYF	TGTGCCAGCAGCCGAGGCGCAAGATACGAGCAGTACTTC
TRBJ1-1	TRBV2	TRBD1	-	CASSDGQGASRVGEAFF	TGTGCCAGCAGTGATGGACAGGGGGCGAGTCGGGTCGGGGAAGCTTTCTTT
TRBJ1-4	TRBV5-8	-	-	CASSTRQYNEKLFF	TGTGCCAGCAGCACCAGACAGTATAATGAAAAACTGTTTTTT
TRBJ2-5	TRBV28	-	-	CASSFAQVQETQYF	TGTGCCAGCAGTTTTGCCCAGGTCCAAGAGACCCAGTACTTC
TRBJ1-2	TRBV6-5	-	-	CASRMMGGSNYGYTF	TGTGCCAGCAGGATGATGGGGGGATCTAACTATGGCTACACCTTC
TRBJ1-1	TRBV5-1	-	-	CASSLVVGQNTEAFF	TGCGCCAGCAGCTTGGTGGTGGGACAGAACACTGAAGCTTTCTTT
TRBJ1-4	TRBV9	-	-	CASSVGSDEKLFF	TGTGCCAGCAGCGTAGGGTCGGATGAAAAACTGTTTTTT
TRBJ1-1	TRBV5-6	-	few	CASSLMTGSTEAFF	TGTGCCAGCAGCCTCATGACAGGCTCTACTGAAGCTTTCTTT
TRBJ1-1	TRBV2	-	-	CASSDIRVEAFF	TGTGCCAGCAGTGATATCAGGGTCGAAGCTTTCTTT
TRBJ1-1	TRBV15	-	-	CATSRDQAREAFF	TGTGCCACCAGCAGAGATCAAGCCCGAGAAGCTTTCTTT
TRBJ2-1	TRBV10-3	TRBD2	once	CAISEFPAGGQTSQFF	TGTGCCATCAGTGAGTTCCCAGCGGGGGGGCAGACCTCACAGTTCTTC
TRBJ1-2	TRBV29-1	-	-	CSLREGPSYGYTF	TGCAGCCTTCGGGAGGGACCATCCTATGGCTACACCTTC